The rows below give T cell receptor beta chains drawn from one sample of a study of monozygotic twins with inflammatory bowel disease. TCRdb re-called the 5' RACE reads; every CDR3 protein appears as one record, without DNA. Its table lists approximately 330,000 distinct CDR3 sequences. The material sequenced was blood. These receptors all come from a human donor with ulcerative colitis or Crohn's disease, or a healthy co-twin of an affected twin (not recorded which). Both conserved end residues are part of each CDR3. Each record gives: V gene, J gene, CDR3 protein.

TRBV9	TRBJ2-1	CASSARELPGNEQFF
TRBV12-3/TRBV12-4	TRBJ1-3	CASSFGGSRRGNTIYF
TRBV28	TRBJ2-7	CASSTTGLTYEQYF
TRBV6-2/TRBV6-3	TRBJ2-1	CASRGSGGQGDEQFF
TRBV5-1	TRBJ2-2	CASSLDATHRNTGELFF
TRBV29-1	TRBJ2-3	CSVEGAGLAGFLPDTQYF
TRBV28	TRBJ1-6	CASSSSGLPLHF
TRBV10-2	TRBJ2-1	CATMAGSLDEQFF
TRBV20-1	TRBJ2-7	CSARDPKGGLYEQYF
TRBV6-6	TRBJ1-2	CASSYRPSDGYTF
TRBV5-1	TRBJ2-5	CASSFRRLEPEETQYF
TRBV29-1	TRBJ1-1	CSVEQGANTEAFF
TRBV9	TRBJ1-5	CASSVDAGRDQPQHF
TRBV2	TRBJ2-5	CASSKDRGWETQYF
TRBV6-5	TRBJ2-7	CASSLAGGSWKSYEQYF
TRBV28	TRBJ2-7	CASSFIGKQYF
TRBV28	TRBJ2-7	CASSTPGTHEQYF
TRBV7-9	TRBJ1-2	CASSRGGAIGPYGYTF
TRBV24-1	TRBJ1-2	CATSDSARGDYGYTF
TRBV15	TRBJ2-5	CATSRKNAGDETQYF
TRBV5-5	TRBJ2-7	CASSFELAGGEQYF
TRBV11-2	TRBJ1-2	CASSLKTGDGYTF
TRBV5-1	TRBJ2-5	CASSFRLAGSAETQYF
TRBV20-1	TRBJ2-2	CSARMDNYGELFF
TRBV5-1	TRBJ2-4	CASSPGQGASIQYF
TRBV29-1	TRBJ2-5	CSGGTTTETQYF
TRBV9	TRBJ1-1	CASSVGGGLVGTEAFF
TRBV5-1	TRBJ1-1	CASSKAETPNTEAFF
TRBV7-2	TRBJ1-2	CASSPSSGVPVYGYTF
TRBV5-1	TRBJ2-1	CASSLANRGGPNEQFF
TRBV29-1	TRBJ2-1	CSVESGGRVTYNEQFF
TRBV6-1	TRBJ2-1	CASSPFIGPYEQFF
TRBV29-1	TRBJ1-2	CSVVSVGGYGYTF
TRBV11-2	TRBJ2-1	CASSALTGKGMNEQFF
TRBV30	TRBJ2-3	CAFGRGQVTDTQYF
TRBV5-1	TRBJ1-5	CASSPGDNQPQHF
TRBV11-3	TRBJ2-1	CASSLDGLREPYNEQFF
TRBV3-1	TRBJ2-1	CASSRGPGGAHNEQFF
TRBV20-1	TRBJ1-5	CSARGARGGSNQPQHF
TRBV7-2	TRBJ2-1	CASSFQPFGNEQFF
TRBV5-5	TRBJ2-3	CASSANNRFTDTQYF
TRBV4-1	TRBJ2-1	CASSQDSTEQFF
TRBV19	TRBJ2-1	CASSIAGGTGNEQFF
TRBV20-1	TRBJ1-1	CSASGTQGGKEAFF
TRBV3-1	TRBJ2-7	CASSRRSVGYEQYF
TRBV7-9	TRBJ2-3	CASRLSGTYSGTDTQYF
TRBV15	TRBJ2-5	CATSLAGGRETQYF
TRBV4-1	TRBJ2-3	CASSQVGKRSDTQYF
TRBV10-3	TRBJ2-7	CAISAAGSVYEQYF
TRBV20-1	TRBJ2-5	CSAARGAGGYNQETQYF
TRBV5-1	TRBJ1-2	CASSLDRGNYGYTF
TRBV18	TRBJ2-3	CASSPILGDIRLNTQYF
TRBV7-2	TRBJ1-1	CASSYSGTGSTEAFF